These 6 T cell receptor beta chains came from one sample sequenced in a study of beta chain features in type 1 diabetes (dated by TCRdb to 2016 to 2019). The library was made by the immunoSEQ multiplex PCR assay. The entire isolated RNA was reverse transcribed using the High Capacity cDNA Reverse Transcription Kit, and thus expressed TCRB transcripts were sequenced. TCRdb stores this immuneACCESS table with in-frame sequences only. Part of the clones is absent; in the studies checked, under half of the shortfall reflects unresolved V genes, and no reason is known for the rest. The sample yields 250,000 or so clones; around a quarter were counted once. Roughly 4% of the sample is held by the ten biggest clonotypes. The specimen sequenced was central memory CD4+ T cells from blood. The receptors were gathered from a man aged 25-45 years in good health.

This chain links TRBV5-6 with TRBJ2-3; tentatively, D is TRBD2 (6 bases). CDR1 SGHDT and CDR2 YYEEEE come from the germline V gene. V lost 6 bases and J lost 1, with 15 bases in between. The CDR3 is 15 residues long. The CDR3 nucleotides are TGTGCCAGCAACGGGGAAGTAGCGGGCACAGATACGCAGTATTTT. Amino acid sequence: CASNGEVAGTDTQYF.

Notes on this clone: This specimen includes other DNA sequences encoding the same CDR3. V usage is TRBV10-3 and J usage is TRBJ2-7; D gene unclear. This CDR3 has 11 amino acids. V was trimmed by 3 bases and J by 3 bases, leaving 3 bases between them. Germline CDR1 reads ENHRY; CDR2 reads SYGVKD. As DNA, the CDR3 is TGTGCCATCAGTGAAGGCTACGAGCAGTACTTC. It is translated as CAISEGYEQYF.

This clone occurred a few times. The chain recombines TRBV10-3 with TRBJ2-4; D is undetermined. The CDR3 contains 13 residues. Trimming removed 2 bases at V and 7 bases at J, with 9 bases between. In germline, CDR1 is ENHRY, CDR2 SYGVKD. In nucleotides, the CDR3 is TGTGCCATCAGTGAGGAGGCCCAGAACATTCAGTACTTC. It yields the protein CAISEEAQNIQYF.

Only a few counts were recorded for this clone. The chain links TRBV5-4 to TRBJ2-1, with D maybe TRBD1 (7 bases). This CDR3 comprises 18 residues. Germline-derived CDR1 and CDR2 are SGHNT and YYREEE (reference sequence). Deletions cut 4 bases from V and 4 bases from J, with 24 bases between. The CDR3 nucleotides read TGTGCCAGCAGCCAACCTCAGGGGGGCCCCCGAGCATACAATGAGCAGTTCTTC. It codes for CASSQPQGGPRAYNEQFF.

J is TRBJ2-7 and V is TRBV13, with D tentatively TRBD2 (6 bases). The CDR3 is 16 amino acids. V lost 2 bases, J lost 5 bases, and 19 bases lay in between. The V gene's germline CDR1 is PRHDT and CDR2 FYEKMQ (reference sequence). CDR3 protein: CASSLSLGTQRDEQYF. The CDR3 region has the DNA TGTGCCAGCAGCTTAAGCTTAGGGACTCAACGGGACGAGCAGTACTTC.

This chain's CDR3 is CASSLGTRSHNEQFF. In nucleotides, the CDR3 is TGCGCCAGCAGCTTGGGAACCCGGAGCCACAATGAGCAGTTCTTC. The chain has TRBV5-1 and TRBJ2-1; D ambiguous. Looked up from germline, CDR1 is SGHRS and CDR2 is YFSETQ. The V gene lost 0 bases and the J gene lost 5 bases, with 12 bases spanning the gap. This CDR3 is built from 15 residues.